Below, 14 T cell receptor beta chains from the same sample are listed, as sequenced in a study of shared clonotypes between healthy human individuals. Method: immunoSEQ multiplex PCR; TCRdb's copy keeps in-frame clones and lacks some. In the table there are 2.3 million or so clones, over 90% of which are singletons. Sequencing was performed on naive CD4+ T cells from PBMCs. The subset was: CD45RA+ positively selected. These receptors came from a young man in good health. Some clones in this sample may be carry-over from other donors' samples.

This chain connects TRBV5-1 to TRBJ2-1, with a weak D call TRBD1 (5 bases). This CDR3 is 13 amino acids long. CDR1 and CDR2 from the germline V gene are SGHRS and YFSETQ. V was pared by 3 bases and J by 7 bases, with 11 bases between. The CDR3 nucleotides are TGCGCCAGCAGCTATCAGGGTATGAATGAGCAGTTCTTC. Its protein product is CASSYQGMNEQFF.

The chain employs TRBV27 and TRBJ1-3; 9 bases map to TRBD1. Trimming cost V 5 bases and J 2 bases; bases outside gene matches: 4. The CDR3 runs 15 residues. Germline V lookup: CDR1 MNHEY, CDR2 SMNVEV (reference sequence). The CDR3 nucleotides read TGTGCCAGCAGTCCCCACAGGGGGCCTGGAAACACCATATATTTT. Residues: CASSPHRGPGNTIYF.

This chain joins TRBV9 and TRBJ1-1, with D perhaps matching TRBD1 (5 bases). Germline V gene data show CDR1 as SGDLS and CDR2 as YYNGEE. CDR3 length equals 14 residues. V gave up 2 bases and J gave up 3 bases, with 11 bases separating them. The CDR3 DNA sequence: TGTGCCAGCAGCGTCTCTGGGGGGGACACTGAAGCTTTCTTT. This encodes CASSVSGGDTEAFF.

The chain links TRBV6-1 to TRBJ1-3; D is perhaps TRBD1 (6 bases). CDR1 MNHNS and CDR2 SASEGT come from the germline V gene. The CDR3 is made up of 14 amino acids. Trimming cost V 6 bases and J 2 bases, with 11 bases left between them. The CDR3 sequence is CASRGQSTGNTIYF. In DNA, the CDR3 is TGTGCCAGCAGGGGACAATCTACTGGAAACACCATATATTTT.

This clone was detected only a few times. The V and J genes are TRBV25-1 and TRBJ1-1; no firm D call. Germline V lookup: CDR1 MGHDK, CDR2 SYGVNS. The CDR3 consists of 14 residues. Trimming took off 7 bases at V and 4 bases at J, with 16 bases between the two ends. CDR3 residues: CASTFSGAPTEAFF. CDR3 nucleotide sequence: TGTGCCAGCACCTTCTCAGGTGCCCCCACTGAAGCTTTCTTT.

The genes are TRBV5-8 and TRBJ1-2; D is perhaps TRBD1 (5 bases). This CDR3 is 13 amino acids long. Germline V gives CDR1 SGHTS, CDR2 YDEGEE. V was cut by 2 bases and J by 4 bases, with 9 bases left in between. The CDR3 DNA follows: TGTGCCAGCAGCTTTGGGGGTGTCTATGGCTACACCTTC. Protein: CASSFGGVYGYTF. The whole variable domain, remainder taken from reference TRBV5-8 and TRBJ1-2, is EAGVTQSPTHLIKTRGQQATLRCSPISGHTSVYWYQQALGLGLQFLLWYDEGEERNRGNFPPRFSGRQFPNYSSELNVNALELEDSALYLCASSFGGVYGYTFGSGTRLTVV.

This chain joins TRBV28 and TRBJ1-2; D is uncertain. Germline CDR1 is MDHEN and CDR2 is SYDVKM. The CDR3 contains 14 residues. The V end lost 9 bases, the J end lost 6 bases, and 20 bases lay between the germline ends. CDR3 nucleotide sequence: TGTGCCAGTGCCATTCCCGGGTCTATTGATGGCTACACCTTC. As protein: CASAIPGSIDGYTF.

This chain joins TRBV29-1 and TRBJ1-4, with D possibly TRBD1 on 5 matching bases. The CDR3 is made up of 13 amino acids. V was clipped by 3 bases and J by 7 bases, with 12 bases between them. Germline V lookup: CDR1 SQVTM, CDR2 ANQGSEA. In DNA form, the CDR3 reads TGCAGCGTTGAGGCAGGGCAGGGTGAAAAACTGTTTTTT. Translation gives CSVEAGQGEKLFF. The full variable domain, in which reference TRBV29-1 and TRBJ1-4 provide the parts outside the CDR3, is SAVISQKPSRDICQRGTSLTIQCQVDSQVTMMFWYRQQPGQSLTLIATANQGSEATYESGFVIDKFPISRPNLTFSTLTVSNMSPEDSSIYLCSVEAGQGEKLFFGSGTQLSVL.

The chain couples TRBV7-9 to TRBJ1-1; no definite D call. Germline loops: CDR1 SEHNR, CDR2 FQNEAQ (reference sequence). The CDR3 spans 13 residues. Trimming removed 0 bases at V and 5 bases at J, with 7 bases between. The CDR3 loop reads CASSLAGRTEAFF. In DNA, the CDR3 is TGTGCCAGCAGCTTAGCGGGGAGGACTGAAGCTTTCTTT.

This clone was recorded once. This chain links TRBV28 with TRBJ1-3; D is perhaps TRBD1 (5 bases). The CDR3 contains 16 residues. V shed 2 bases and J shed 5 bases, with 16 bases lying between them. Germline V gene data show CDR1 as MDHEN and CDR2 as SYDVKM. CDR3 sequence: CASSLPLQGIRNTIYF. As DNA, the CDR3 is TGTGCCAGCAGTTTACCTCTTCAGGGAATTAGAAACACCATATATTTT.

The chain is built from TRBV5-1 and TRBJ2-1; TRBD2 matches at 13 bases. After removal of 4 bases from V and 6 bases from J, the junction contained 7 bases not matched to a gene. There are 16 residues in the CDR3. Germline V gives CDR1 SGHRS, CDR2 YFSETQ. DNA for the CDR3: TGCGCCAGCAGCGCCTCACTAGCGGGAGGGCCCAATGAGCAGTTCTTC. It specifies CASSASLAGGPNEQFF. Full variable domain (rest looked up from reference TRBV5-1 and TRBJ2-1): KAGVTQTPRYLIKTRGQQVTLSCSPISGHRSVSWYQQTPGQGLQFLFEYFSETQRNKGNFPGRFSGRQFSNSRSEMNVSTLELGDSALYLCASSASLAGGPNEQFFGPGTRLTVL.

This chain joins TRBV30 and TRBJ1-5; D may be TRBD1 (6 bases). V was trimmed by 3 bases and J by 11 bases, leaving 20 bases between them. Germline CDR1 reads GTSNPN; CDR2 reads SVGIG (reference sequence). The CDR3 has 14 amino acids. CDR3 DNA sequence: TGTGCCTGGAGAATTTCCGGGGGCCAAGGGGCCCAGCATTTT. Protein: CAWRISGGQGAQHF.

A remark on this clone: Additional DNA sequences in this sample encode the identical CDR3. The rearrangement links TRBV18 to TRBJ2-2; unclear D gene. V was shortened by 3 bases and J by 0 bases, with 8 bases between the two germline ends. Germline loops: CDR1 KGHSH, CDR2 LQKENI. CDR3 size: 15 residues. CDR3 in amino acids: CASSPGPTNTGELFF. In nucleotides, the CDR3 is TGTGCCAGCTCACCGGGTCCTACGAACACCGGGGAGCTGTTTTTT.

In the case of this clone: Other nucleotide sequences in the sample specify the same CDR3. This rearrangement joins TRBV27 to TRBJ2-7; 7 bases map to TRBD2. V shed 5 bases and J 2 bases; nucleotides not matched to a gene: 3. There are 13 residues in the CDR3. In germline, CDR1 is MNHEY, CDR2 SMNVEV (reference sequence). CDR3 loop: CASSRGGPYEQYF. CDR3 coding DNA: TGTGCCAGCAGTCGCGGGGGACCCTACGAGCAGTACTTC.